Described below is a single TCR beta chain sequence and its context. The sample is drawn from a study of T cell responses to AZD1222 COVID-19 vaccine. Measured with immunoSEQ multiplex PCR; TCRdb has only the in-frame clones, and not every one. The data show 95,000 to 100,000 clones, over 75% seen once. Germline CDR1 reads MNHNS; CDR2 reads SASEGT. The CDR3 is 11 amino acids. V was clipped by 6 bases and J by 4 bases, with 6 bases between them. The clonotype was recovered from an adult who received the AZD1222 COVID-19 vaccine. This rearrangement joins TRBV6-1 to TRBJ2-5, with D hard to call. The material was peripheral blood, obtained 28 days after the second AZD1222 dose. The chain's CDR3 is CASSAAETQYF. CDR3 in DNA: TGTGCCAGCAGCGCCGCAGAGACCCAGTACTTC.